The rows below give T cell receptor beta chains drawn from one sample of a study of early T cells in non-severe SARS-CoV-2 infection. MiXCR, run by TCRdb on the 5' RACE reads, gives a single entry per CDR3 protein. The sample holds some 83,000 distinct CDR3 sequences, under 11% seen once. Sequenced material: whole blood, taken at baseline. The receptors originated from an adult who was a healthcare worker with PCR-confirmed SARS-CoV-2 infection or an uninfected control (not recorded which). Both conserved end residues are part of each CDR3. Fields, in order: clone size, V gene, D gene, J gene, CDR3 protein, CDR3 DNA. A D gene is named only where the DNA matches it firmly. Clone size, where shown, is once, few, many, or a class for clones that have expanded.

clone_size: few
v_call: TRBV4-2
d_call: TRBD2
j_call: TRBJ2-5
cdr3_aa: CASSQGQRERREETQYF
cdr3_nt: TGTGCCAGCAGCCAAGGCCAGCGGGAGAGGAGAGAAGAGACCCAGTACTTC

clone_size: many
v_call: TRBV7-2
d_call: TRBD1
j_call: TRBJ2-5
cdr3_aa: CASSLARGFKETQYF
cdr3_nt: TGTGCCAGCAGCTTAGCCAGGGGGTTCAAAGAGACCCAGTACTTC

clone_size: many
v_call: TRBV7-8
d_call: TRBD1
j_call: TRBJ2-1
cdr3_aa: CASSTRGTGSHNEQFF
cdr3_nt: TGTGCCAGCAGCACGAGAGGGACAGGGTCGCACAATGAGCAGTTCTTC

clone_size: few
v_call: TRBV7-2
d_call: .
j_call: TRBJ2-7
cdr3_aa: CASSLSPGVYEQYF
cdr3_nt: TGTGCCAGCAGCTTAAGTCCAGGGGTCTACGAGCAGTACTTC

clone_size: many
v_call: TRBV12-3/TRBV12-4
d_call: .
j_call: TRBJ2-1
cdr3_aa: CASSSTEGEQFF
cdr3_nt: TGTGCCAGCAGTTCGACAGAGGGTGAGCAGTTCTTC

clone_size: many
v_call: TRBV6-6
d_call: .
j_call: TRBJ2-1
cdr3_aa: CASSYEASLNEQFF
cdr3_nt: TGTGCCAGCAGTTACGAAGCGTCTTTAAATGAGCAGTTCTTC

clone_size: .
v_call: TRBV7-3
d_call: TRBD2
j_call: TRBJ2-5
cdr3_aa: CASSLSGLVEETQYF
cdr3_nt: TGTGCCAGCAGCTTATCGGGACTAGTAGAAGAGACCCAGTACTTC

clone_size: few
v_call: TRBV20-1
d_call: .
j_call: TRBJ2-5
cdr3_aa: CSARDPGLDLFGIGETQYF
cdr3_nt: TGCAGTGCTAGAGATCCGGGGCTGGACTTGTTTGGGATCGGGGAGACCCAGTACTTC

clone_size: many
v_call: TRBV12-3/TRBV12-4
d_call: TRBD1
j_call: TRBJ2-3
cdr3_aa: CASTPGTGARRGFDVSLGTQYF
cdr3_nt: TGTGCCAGCACTCCCGGGACAGGGGCCCGGCGGGGATTCGATGTTTCCTTGGGTACGCAGTATTTT

clone_size: few
v_call: TRBV7-3
d_call: TRBD2
j_call: TRBJ2-3
cdr3_aa: CASSQAGGRDTQYF
cdr3_nt: TGTGCCAGCAGTCAAGCGGGAGGGAGGGATACGCAGTATTTT

clone_size: few
v_call: TRBV4-1
d_call: .
j_call: TRBJ2-1
cdr3_aa: CASSQGDLNNEQFF
cdr3_nt: TGCGCCAGCAGCCAAGGGGACTTAAACAATGAGCAGTTTTTC

clone_size: .
v_call: TRBV3-1
d_call: .
j_call: TRBJ1-5
cdr3_aa: CASSQSREGPQHF
cdr3_nt: TGTGCCAGCAGCCAATCACGCGAAGGGCCCCAGCATTTT

clone_size: few
v_call: TRBV20-1
d_call: .
j_call: TRBJ2-1
cdr3_aa: CSASSLAGADNEQFF
cdr3_nt: TGCAGTGCGAGTAGCTTAGCAGGGGCGGACAATGAGCAGTTCTTC

clone_size: .
v_call: TRBV27
d_call: TRBD1
j_call: TRBJ1-1
cdr3_aa: CASSPQTGVTEAFF
cdr3_nt: TGTGCCAGCAGTCCCCAAACAGGGGTCACTGAAGCTTTCTTT

clone_size: .
v_call: TRBV20-1
d_call: TRBD2
j_call: TRBJ2-7
cdr3_aa: CSARPPGLASYEQYF
cdr3_nt: TGCAGTGCTAGACCGCCGGGACTAGCGTCCTACGAGCAGTACTTC

clone_size: many
v_call: TRBV12-3/TRBV12-4
d_call: TRBD2
j_call: TRBJ2-1
cdr3_aa: CASSLPGLAGISLRNEQFF
cdr3_nt: TGTGCCAGCAGTTTACCGGGACTAGCGGGAATCTCTCTCCGGAATGAGCAGTTCTTC

clone_size: .
v_call: TRBV4-2
d_call: .
j_call: TRBJ2-7
cdr3_aa: CASSQAGLYSYEQYF
cdr3_nt: TGTGCCAGCAGCCAAGCGGGACTTTACTCCTACGAGCAGTACTTC

clone_size: many
v_call: TRBV28
d_call: .
j_call: TRBJ2-7
cdr3_aa: CASSSADSDEQYF
cdr3_nt: TGTGCCAGCAGTTCCGCGGACAGCGACGAGCAGTACTTC

clone_size: few
v_call: TRBV19
d_call: .
j_call: TRBJ2-1
cdr3_aa: CASTPGPSHNEQFF
cdr3_nt: TGTGCCAGTACCCCCGGCCCGAGCCACAATGAGCAGTTCTTC

clone_size: few
v_call: TRBV20-1
d_call: .
j_call: TRBJ2-1
cdr3_aa: CSASRQTSYNEQFF
cdr3_nt: TGCAGTGCTAGTAGACAGACCTCCTACAATGAGCAGTTCTTC

clone_size: .
v_call: TRBV28
d_call: TRBD2
j_call: TRBJ2-1
cdr3_aa: CASTPGGRNEQFF
cdr3_nt: TGTGCCAGCACCCCGGGGGGGCGCAATGAGCAGTTCTTC

clone_size: many
v_call: TRBV27
d_call: .
j_call: TRBJ1-5
cdr3_aa: CASSLFGAKANQPQHF
cdr3_nt: TGTGCCAGCAGTTTATTTGGGGCTAAGGCCAATCAGCCCCAGCATTTT

clone_size: .
v_call: TRBV12-3/TRBV12-4
d_call: TRBD2
j_call: TRBJ2-1
cdr3_aa: CASSLTSGRHEQFF
cdr3_nt: TGTGCCAGCAGTTTAACTAGCGGGAGACATGAGCAGTTCTTC

clone_size: few
v_call: TRBV10-3
d_call: TRBD2
j_call: TRBJ2-1
cdr3_aa: CAIKSGSEEEQFF
cdr3_nt: TGTGCCATCAAGAGCGGGAGCGAGGAAGAGCAGTTCTTC

clone_size: .
v_call: TRBV7-9
d_call: TRBD1
j_call: TRBJ1-5
cdr3_aa: CASSRTGGNQPQHF
cdr3_nt: TGTGCCAGCAGCCGTACAGGGGGCAATCAGCCCCAGCATTTT

clone_size: many
v_call: TRBV9
d_call: .
j_call: TRBJ2-3
cdr3_aa: CASSVGGGDTDTQYF
cdr3_nt: TGTGCCAGCAGCGTAGGGGGAGGCGACACAGATACGCAGTATTTT

clone_size: .
v_call: TRBV3-1
d_call: TRBD1
j_call: TRBJ2-1
cdr3_aa: CASSPGQGSYNEQFF
cdr3_nt: TGTGCCAGCAGCCCGGGACAGGGGTCCTACAATGAGCAGTTCTTC

clone_size: few
v_call: TRBV20-1
d_call: .
j_call: TRBJ2-7
cdr3_aa: CSASQAYEQYF
cdr3_nt: TGCAGTGCTAGTCAAGCGTACGAGCAGTACTTC

clone_size: .
v_call: TRBV29-1
d_call: TRBD2
j_call: TRBJ2-7
cdr3_aa: CSVVPGASGSYEQYF
cdr3_nt: TGCAGCGTTGTTCCCGGGGCCAGCGGGAGTTACGAGCAGTACTTC

clone_size: many
v_call: TRBV28
d_call: .
j_call: TRBJ1-5
cdr3_aa: CASRLGYQPQHF
cdr3_nt: TGTGCCAGCAGACTGGGATATCAGCCCCAGCATTTT

clone_size: few
v_call: TRBV27
d_call: .
j_call: TRBJ2-1
cdr3_aa: CASSRPGLPYNEQFF
cdr3_nt: TGTGCCAGCAGCCGGCCGGGGCTTCCCTACAATGAGCAGTTCTTC

clone_size: few
v_call: TRBV30
d_call: .
j_call: TRBJ2-5
cdr3_aa: CAWSGRETQYF
cdr3_nt: TGTGCCTGGAGTGGGCGAGAGACCCAGTACTTC

clone_size: many
v_call: TRBV3-1
d_call: TRBD2
j_call: TRBJ2-3
cdr3_aa: CASSQTSGYRTDTQYF
cdr3_nt: TGTGCCAGCAGCCAGACTAGCGGTTACCGCACAGATACGCAGTATTTT

clone_size: many
v_call: TRBV20-1
d_call: TRBD2
j_call: TRBJ2-1
cdr3_aa: CSARDSLAGYNEQFF
cdr3_nt: TGCAGTGCTAGAGATAGCCTAGCGGGGTACAATGAGCAGTTCTTC

clone_size: few
v_call: TRBV5-4
d_call: TRBD2
j_call: TRBJ2-1
cdr3_aa: CASSLEWGLAGVGNEQFF
cdr3_nt: TGTGCCAGCAGCTTGGAGTGGGGACTAGCGGGAGTAGGGAATGAGCAGTTCTTC

clone_size: .
v_call: TRBV7-2
d_call: TRBD2
j_call: TRBJ2-1
cdr3_aa: CASSLGSGAGVWDEQFF
cdr3_nt: TGTGCCAGCAGCTTAGGTTCTGGAGCGGGAGTTTGGGATGAGCAGTTCTTC

clone_size: once
v_call: TRBV28
d_call: .
j_call: TRBJ2-7
cdr3_aa: CASSVVGPISYEQYF
cdr3_nt: TGTGCCAGCAGTGTAGTGGGACCTATCTCCTACGAGCAGTACTTC

clone_size: medium-sized
v_call: TRBV19
d_call: .
j_call: TRBJ2-1
cdr3_aa: CASSRPPPNEQFF
cdr3_nt: TGTGCCAGTAGTCGGCCCCCCCCCAATGAGCAGTTCTTC

clone_size: few
v_call: TRBV4-1
d_call: .
j_call: TRBJ2-5
cdr3_aa: CASSLVYQETQYF
cdr3_nt: TGCGCCAGCAGCCTAGTGTACCAAGAGACCCAGTACTTC

clone_size: few
v_call: TRBV7-9
d_call: TRBD1
j_call: TRBJ1-1
cdr3_aa: CASSLRTGWDTEAFF
cdr3_nt: TGTGCCAGCAGCTTACGGACAGGATGGGACACTGAAGCTTTCTTT

clone_size: few
v_call: TRBV6-1
d_call: TRBD2
j_call: TRBJ2-5
cdr3_aa: CASRSSGSPAETQYF
cdr3_nt: TGTGCCAGCAGGAGTAGCGGGTCCCCGGCGGAGACCCAGTACTTC

clone_size: many
v_call: TRBV10-3
d_call: .
j_call: TRBJ2-3
cdr3_aa: CAIAESTDTQYF
cdr3_nt: TGTGCCATCGCGGAGAGCACAGATACGCAGTATTTT

clone_size: few
v_call: TRBV5-1
d_call: TRBD2
j_call: TRBJ2-4
cdr3_aa: CASSVAGADIQYF
cdr3_nt: TGCGCCAGCAGCGTAGCGGGAGCTGACATTCAGTACTTC

clone_size: few
v_call: TRBV3-1
d_call: .
j_call: TRBJ2-5
cdr3_aa: CASSQELGALQETQYF
cdr3_nt: TGTGCCAGCAGCCAAGAACTGGGGGCACTACAAGAGACCCAGTACTTC

clone_size: many
v_call: TRBV24-1
d_call: TRBD1
j_call: TRBJ2-1
cdr3_aa: CATSDPLRQGRSYNEQFF
cdr3_nt: TGTGCCACCAGTGATCCCTTGAGACAGGGTAGGTCCTACAATGAGCAGTTCTTC

clone_size: .
v_call: TRBV20-1
d_call: TRBD2
j_call: TRBJ2-1
cdr3_aa: CSARALSSGYPNNEQFF
cdr3_nt: TGCAGTGCTAGAGCTCTGTCTAGCGGGTACCCCAACAATGAGCAGTTCTTC

clone_size: many
v_call: TRBV9
d_call: .
j_call: TRBJ2-3
cdr3_aa: CASSVAPGTDTQYF
cdr3_nt: TGTGCCAGCAGCGTAGCACCCGGCACAGATACGCAGTATTTT

clone_size: many
v_call: TRBV18
d_call: .
j_call: TRBJ2-1
cdr3_aa: CASSPLWEANEQFF
cdr3_nt: TGTGCCAGCTCACCACTATGGGAAGCGAATGAGCAGTTCTTC

clone_size: .
v_call: TRBV28
d_call: TRBD1
j_call: TRBJ1-2
cdr3_aa: CASSRPRDRGDGYTF
cdr3_nt: TGTGCCAGCAGTCGTCCCCGGGACAGGGGTGATGGCTACACCTTC

clone_size: many
v_call: TRBV5-4
d_call: TRBD1
j_call: TRBJ2-5
cdr3_aa: CASSRTTGGGETQYF
cdr3_nt: TGTGCCAGCAGCCGAACGACAGGGGGGGGAGAGACCCAGTACTTC

clone_size: few
v_call: TRBV28
d_call: TRBD1
j_call: TRBJ2-3
cdr3_aa: CASSFWDRAPSTDTQYF
cdr3_nt: TGTGCCAGCAGTTTTTGGGACAGGGCCCCAAGCACAGATACGCAGTATTTT

clone_size: few
v_call: TRBV11-3
d_call: .
j_call: TRBJ2-2
cdr3_aa: CASSLGPETGELFF
cdr3_nt: TGTGCCAGCAGCTTAGGTCCCGAAACCGGGGAGCTGTTTTTT

clone_size: many
v_call: TRBV20-1
d_call: TRBD2
j_call: TRBJ2-1
cdr3_aa: CSAGLAGRSYNEQFF
cdr3_nt: TGCAGTGCCGGCCTAGCGGGAAGGTCCTACAATGAGCAGTTCTTC

clone_size: many
v_call: TRBV27
d_call: .
j_call: TRBJ2-3
cdr3_aa: CASSLGSRTDTQYF
cdr3_nt: TGTGCCAGCAGTTTAGGGAGTCGCACAGATACGCAGTATTTT